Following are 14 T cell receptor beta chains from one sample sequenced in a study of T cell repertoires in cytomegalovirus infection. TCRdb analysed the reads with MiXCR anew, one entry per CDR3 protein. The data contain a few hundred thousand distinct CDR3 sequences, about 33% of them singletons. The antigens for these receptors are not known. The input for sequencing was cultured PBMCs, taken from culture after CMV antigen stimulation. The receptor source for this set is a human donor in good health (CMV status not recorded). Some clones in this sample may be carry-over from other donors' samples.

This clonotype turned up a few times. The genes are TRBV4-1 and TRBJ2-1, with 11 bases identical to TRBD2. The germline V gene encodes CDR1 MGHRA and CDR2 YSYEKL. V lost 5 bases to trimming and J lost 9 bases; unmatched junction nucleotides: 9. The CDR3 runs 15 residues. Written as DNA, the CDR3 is TGCGCCAGCAGCTTGGGACTAGCGGTTCATTCTGAGCAGTTCTTC. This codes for CASSLGLAVHSEQFF.

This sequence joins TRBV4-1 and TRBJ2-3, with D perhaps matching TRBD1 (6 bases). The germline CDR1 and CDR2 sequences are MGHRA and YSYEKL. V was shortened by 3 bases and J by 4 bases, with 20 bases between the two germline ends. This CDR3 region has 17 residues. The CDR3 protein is CASSQPGQILSADTQYF. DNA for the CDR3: TGCGCCAGCAGCCAGCCTGGACAGATCTTGTCGGCAGATACGCAGTATTTT.

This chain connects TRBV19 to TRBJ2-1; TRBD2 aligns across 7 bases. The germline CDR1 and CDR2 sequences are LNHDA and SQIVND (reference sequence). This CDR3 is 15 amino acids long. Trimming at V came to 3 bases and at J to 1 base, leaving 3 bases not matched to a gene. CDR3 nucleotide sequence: TGTGCCAGTAGTATCTTGCGGGAGTCCTACAATGAGCAGTTCTTC. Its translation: CASSILRESYNEQFF. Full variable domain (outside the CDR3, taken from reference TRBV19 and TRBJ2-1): DGGITQSPKYLFRKEGQNVTLSCEQNLNHDAMYWYRQDPGQGLRLIYYSQIVNDFQKGDIAEGYSVSREKKESFPLTVTSAQKNPTAFYLCASSILRESYNEQFFGPGTRLTVL.

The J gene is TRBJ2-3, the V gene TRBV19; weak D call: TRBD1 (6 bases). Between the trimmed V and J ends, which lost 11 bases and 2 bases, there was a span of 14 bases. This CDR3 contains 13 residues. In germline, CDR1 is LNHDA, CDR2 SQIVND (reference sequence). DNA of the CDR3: TGTGCCGCCCTGGACAGAAACACAGATACGCAGTATTTT. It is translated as CAALDRNTDTQYF.

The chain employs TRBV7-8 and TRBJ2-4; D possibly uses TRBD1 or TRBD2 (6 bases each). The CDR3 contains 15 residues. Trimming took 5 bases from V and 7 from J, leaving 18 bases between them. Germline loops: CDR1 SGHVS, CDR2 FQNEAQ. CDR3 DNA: TGTGCCAGCAGCCCGGGAGTGGGCAGGGGTAACATTCAGTACTTC. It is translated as CASSPGVGRGNIQYF.

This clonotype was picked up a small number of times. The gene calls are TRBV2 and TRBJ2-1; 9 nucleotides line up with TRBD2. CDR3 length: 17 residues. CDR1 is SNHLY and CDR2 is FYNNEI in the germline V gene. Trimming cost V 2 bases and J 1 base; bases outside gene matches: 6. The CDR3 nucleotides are TGTGCCAGCAGTGAATTACTAGCGGGTATTTCCTACAATGAGCAGTTCTTC. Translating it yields CASSELLAGISYNEQFF.

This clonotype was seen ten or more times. CDR3 bases: TGTGCCAGCAGCTTAAGGGGACAGGGTGGCACTGAAGCTTTCTTT. It is translated as CASSLRGQGGTEAFF. V and J are TRBV7-8 and TRBJ1-1; 9 bases are shared with TRBD1. The length of the CDR3 is 15 residues. The ends lost 2 bases at V and 4 bases at J; junction bases unmatched: 5. Germline assignment: CDR1 SGHVS and CDR2 FQNEAQ.

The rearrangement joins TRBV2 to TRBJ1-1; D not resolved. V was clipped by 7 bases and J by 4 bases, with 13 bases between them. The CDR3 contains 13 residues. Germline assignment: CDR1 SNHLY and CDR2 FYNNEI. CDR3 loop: CASISLVGTEAFF. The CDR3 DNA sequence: TGTGCCAGCATAAGTCTGGTAGGCACTGAAGCTTTCTTT.

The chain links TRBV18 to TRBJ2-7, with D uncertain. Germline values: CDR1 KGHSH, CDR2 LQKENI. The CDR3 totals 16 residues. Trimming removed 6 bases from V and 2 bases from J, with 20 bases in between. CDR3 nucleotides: TGTGCCAGCTCGCCGTATAACGTTCGTCCCCCCTACGAGCAGTACTTC. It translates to CASSPYNVRPPYEQYF.

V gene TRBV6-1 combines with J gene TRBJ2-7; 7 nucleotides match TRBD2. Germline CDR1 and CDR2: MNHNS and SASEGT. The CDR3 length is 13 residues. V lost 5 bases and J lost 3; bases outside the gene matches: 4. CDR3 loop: CASSIRGVYEQYV. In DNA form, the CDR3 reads TGTGCCAGCAGTATTCGGGGGGTCTACGAGCAGTACGTC.

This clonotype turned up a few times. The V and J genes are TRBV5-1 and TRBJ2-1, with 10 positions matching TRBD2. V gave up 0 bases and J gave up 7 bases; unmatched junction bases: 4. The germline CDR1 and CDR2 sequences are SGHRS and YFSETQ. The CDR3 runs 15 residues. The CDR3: CASSLAAGGPNEQFF. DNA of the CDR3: TGCGCCAGCAGCTTGGCAGCGGGAGGGCCGAATGAGCAGTTCTTC. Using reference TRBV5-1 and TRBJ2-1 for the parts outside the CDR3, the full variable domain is KAGVTQTPRYLIKTRGQQVTLSCSPISGHRSVSWYQQTPGQGLQFLFEYFSETQRNKGNFPGRFSGRQFSNSRSEMNVSTLELGDSALYLCASSLAAGGPNEQFFGPGTRLTVL.

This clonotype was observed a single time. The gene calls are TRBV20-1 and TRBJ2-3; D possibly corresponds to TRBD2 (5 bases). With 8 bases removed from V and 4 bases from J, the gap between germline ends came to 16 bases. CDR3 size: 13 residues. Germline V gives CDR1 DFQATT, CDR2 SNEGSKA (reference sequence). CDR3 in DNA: TGCAGTACCACTCGTGGGAGACCAGATACGCAGTATTTT. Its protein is CSTTRGRPDTQYF.

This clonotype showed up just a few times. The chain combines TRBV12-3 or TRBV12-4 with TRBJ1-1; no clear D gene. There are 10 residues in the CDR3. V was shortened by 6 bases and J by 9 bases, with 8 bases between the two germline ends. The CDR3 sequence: CASSKQKAFF. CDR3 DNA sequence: TGTGCCAGCAGCAAACAAAAAGCTTTCTTT.

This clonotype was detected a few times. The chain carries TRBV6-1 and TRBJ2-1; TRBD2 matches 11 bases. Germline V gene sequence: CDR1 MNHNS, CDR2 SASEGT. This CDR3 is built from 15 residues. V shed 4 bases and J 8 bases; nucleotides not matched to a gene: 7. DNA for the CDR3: TGTGCCAGCAGTGCGGGTAGCGGGAGGGCCTATGAGCAGTTCTTC. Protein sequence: CASSAGSGRAYEQFF.